Below are 8 T cell receptor beta chains sequenced from a single sample in a study of blood T cell repertoires in COVID-19. Only in-frame clones appear in the TCRdb table, and some are missing; sequencing was by immunoSEQ multiplex PCR. The sample contains around 170,000 clones, about nine tenths of which appear only once. Sample: peripheral blood. These receptors were taken from a woman in her seventies with acute or convalescent COVID-19.

The genes are TRBV19 and TRBJ1-1; 9 nucleotides agree with TRBD1. Trimming cost V 4 bases and J 7 bases; bases outside gene matches: 10. The germline V gene encodes CDR1 LNHDA and CDR2 SQIVND (reference sequence). The CDR3 spans 15 residues. The CDR3 DNA reads as TGTGCCAGTAGTACCCGGTACAGGGGGCAGGGTGAAGCTTTCTTT. Protein product: CASSTRYRGQGEAFF.

V usage is TRBV4-1 and J usage is TRBJ2-3, with a possible D match to TRBD1 (5 bases). With 0 bases removed from V and 3 bases from J, the gap between germline ends came to 19 bases. This CDR3 comprises 18 residues. Germline-derived CDR1 and CDR2 are MGHRA and YSYEKL. The CDR3, as DNA: TGCGCCAGCAGCCAAGAGGGGCCCCAATTCACCAGAACAGATACGCAGTATTTT. Translated, it gives CASSQEGPQFTRTDTQYF.

V usage is TRBV3-1 (or the pseudogene TRBV3-2) and J usage is TRBJ2-3; 15 bases align to TRBD2. V shed 4 bases, J shed 1 base, and the junction held 3 bases outside the gene matches. Germline CDR1 reads LGHDT; CDR2 reads YNNKEL (reference sequence). The CDR3 consists of 17 residues. In nucleotides, the CDR3 is TGTGCCAGCAGCCCCGGGACTAGCGGGAGGCGCACAGATACGCAGTATTTT. Translated, it gives CASSPGTSGRRTDTQYF.

The chain couples TRBV5-5 to TRBJ1-5; TRBD1 aligns across 8 bases. Per the germline V gene, CDR1 is SGHKS and CDR2 is YYEKEE (reference sequence). The CDR3 contains 15 residues. Trimming removed 4 bases from V and 6 bases from J; junction bases left unmatched: 9. CDR3 sequence reads: CASSPWTGYSQPQHF. CDR3 bases: TGTGCCAGCAGCCCGTGGACAGGGTACAGTCAGCCCCAGCATTTT.

This chain uses TRBV30 with TRBJ1-4, with 10 nucleotides matching TRBD1. Germline CDR1 GTSNPN, CDR2 SVGIG (reference sequence). CDR3 length: 13 residues. Germline trimming cut 7 bases from V and 7 bases from J; bases unmatched to any gene: 6. The CDR3 coding sequence is TGTGCCTACGCGACAGGGGGCTTTGAAAAACTGTTTTTT. Its translation is CAYATGGFEKLFF.

V usage is TRBV9 and J usage is TRBJ1-1; tentatively, D is TRBD1 (5 bases). The CDR3 runs 16 residues. Trimming took 0 bases from V and 1 from J, leaving 13 bases between them. The germline CDR1 and CDR2 sequences are SGDLS and YYNGEE. The CDR3 coding sequence is TGTGCCAGCAGCGTAGGGGTTGGGGCTGGGAACACTGAAGCTTTCTTT. It codes for CASSVGVGAGNTEAFF.

The genes are TRBV7-2 and TRBJ1-2; D possibly corresponds to TRBD1 (5 bases). The CDR3 spans 14 residues. Germline loops: CDR1 SGHTA, CDR2 FQGNSA. The germline V and J ends were trimmed by 5 bases and 8 bases, with 18 bases remaining between them. CDR3 in amino acids: CASSPVAGYQGYTF. DNA of the CDR3: TGTGCCAGCAGCCCAGTAGCAGGGTACCAAGGCTACACCTTC.

This sequence joins TRBV7-9 and TRBJ1-5, with TRBD1 matching 7 bases. Looked up from germline, CDR1 is SEHNR and CDR2 is FQNEAQ (reference sequence). This CDR3 is 19 amino acids long. Unmatched junction bases numbered 13, after V lost 2 bases and J lost 0 bases. CDR3 sequence reads: CASSLYEGQLVDSNQPQHF. The CDR3 DNA reads as TGTGCCAGCAGCTTATACGAGGGACAGCTGGTCGATAGCAATCAGCCCCAGCATTTT.